This T cell receptor beta chain is from a study of Graves' ophthalmopathy and Graves' hyperthyroidism. General observations from the study: Among expanded thyroid clonotypes above 0.001 frequency, most also occurred in blood.

The authors amplified TCR beta CDR3 regions, and they did so from RNA transcripts for repertoire sequencing. Second-round multiplex PCR came after a first-round RT-PCR that employed HTBI primers. TCRdb recomputed calls from the multiplex PCR reads with MiXCR, one row per CDR3 protein. This sample has under 250,000 distinct CDR3 sequences, with roughly a fifth found just once. CDR1 and CDR2 from the germline V gene are SGHDN and FVKESK. The CDR3 has 16 amino acids. Trimming cost V 3 bases and J 2 bases; bases outside gene matches: 5. The authors isolated PBMCs from 8 to 10 ml of fresh peripheral blood. This clonotype was seen ten or more times. Antigen: not known.

The V and J genes are TRBV14 and TRBJ2-5; 11 positions agree with TRBD2. This receptor was taken from a woman between 45 and 60 years old with Graves' ophthalmopathy. Sequencing input: peripheral blood. Written as DNA, the CDR3 is TGTGCCAGCAGCCACCAGACTAGCGGGGTGCAAGAGACCCAGTACTTC. Encoded protein: CASSHQTSGVQETQYF.